The 10 T cell receptor beta chains reported below all come from one sample, sequenced in a study of cytotoxic CD8 clonotypes in ibrutinib-treated CLL. Profiling relied on immunoSEQ multiplex PCR, and the TCRdb table lists in-frame clones only, not all of them. The table records 40,000 or so clones, 60% to 75% of them present only once. The sample was PBMCs, taken at disease progression, from a patient treated with ibrutinib. Every receptor here comes from a human donor with chronic lymphocytic leukemia.

This chain uses TRBV4-2 with TRBJ1-4; D possibly corresponds to TRBD1 (5 bases). Per the germline V gene, CDR1 is LGHNA and CDR2 is YNFKEQ. The CDR3 spans 15 residues. V was cut by 0 bases and J by 7 bases, with 12 bases left in between. The CDR3 region has the DNA TGTGCCAGCAGCCAAGAGGCCAGGGTGGGTGAAAAACTGTTTTTT. Translation gives CASSQEARVGEKLFF.

The chain carries TRBV19 and TRBJ2-1, with D possibly matching TRBD2 (5 bases). The CDR3 has 14 residues. CDR1 is LNHDA and CDR2 is SQIVND in the germline V gene (reference sequence). V gave up 7 bases and J gave up 0 bases, with 10 bases separating them. DNA for the CDR3: TGTGCCAGTACCCCCGCGGGCTCCTACAATGAGCAGTTCTTC. It translates to CASTPAGSYNEQFF.

This chain joins TRBV5-4 and TRBJ1-2, with D hard to call. V was clipped by 3 bases and J by 1 base, with 10 bases between them. This CDR3 contains 14 residues. Germline loops: CDR1 SGHNT, CDR2 YYREEE (reference sequence). CDR3 loop: CASSSRGGNYGYTF. The CDR3 DNA follows: TGTGCCAGCAGCTCCCGCGGAGGTAACTATGGCTACACCTTC.

In DNA form, the CDR3 reads TGCGCCAGCAGCCAAGGCAGGGACACTGAAGCTTTCTTT. Translated: CASSQGRDTEAFF. J is TRBJ1-1 and V is TRBV4-1; D might be TRBD1 (5 bases). Trimming shortened V by 1 base and J by 3 bases, and 6 bases separated the two germline ends. The V gene's germline CDR1 is MGHRA and CDR2 YSYEKL. The CDR3 loop spans 13 amino acids.

The CDR3 sequence: CASSQERGRQPQHF. The CDR3, as DNA: TGTGCCAGCAGCCAAGAACGGGGCAGGCAGCCCCAGCATTTT. The chain links TRBV4-2 to TRBJ1-5; D is perhaps TRBD1 (5 bases). Trimming shortened V by 0 bases and J by 7 bases, and 10 bases separated the two germline ends. The CDR3 runs 14 residues. Germline CDR1 and CDR2: LGHNA and YNFKEQ.

The V call is TRBV15, the J call TRBJ2-1; 7 bases line up with TRBD2. CDR3 length: 18 amino acids. The ends lost 5 bases at V and 0 bases at J; junction bases unmatched: 13. Germline CDR1 is LNHNV and CDR2 is YYDKDF (reference sequence). The CDR3 region has the DNA TGTGCCACCAGCGGTGACCGGGAGGCTCCGAGCTCCTACAATGAGCAGTTCTTC. It codes for CATSGDREAPSSYNEQFF.

There are a few counts of this clone. CDR3 protein: CASSEAGASTDTQYF. Here the CDR3 DNA reads TGCGCCAGCAGTGAGGCGGGGGCCAGCACAGATACGCAGTATTTT. The chain recombines TRBV10-1 with TRBJ2-3, with a possible D match to TRBD2 (7 bases). The germline V gene encodes CDR1 WNHNN and CDR2 SYGVQD (reference sequence). There are 15 residues in the CDR3. V was shortened by 2 bases and J by 0 bases, with 9 bases between the two germline ends.

The chain carries TRBV5-4 and TRBJ1-2; tentative D call: TRBD1 (5 bases). Germline CDR1 reads SGHNT; CDR2 reads YYREEE (reference sequence). The CDR3 covers 12 residues. V lost 5 bases to trimming and J lost 2 bases, with 7 bases between them. The CDR3 loop is CASSQGNYGYTF. For the CDR3, the DNA is TGTGCCAGCAGTCAGGGCAACTATGGCTACACCTTC.

The V and J genes are TRBV6-4 and TRBJ2-7, with TRBD2 matching over 7 bases. Germline loops: CDR1 MRHNA, CDR2 SNTAGT. Trimming took 7 bases from V and 0 from J; bases not matched to a gene: 18. The CDR3 is 18 amino acids. The CDR3 coding sequence is TGTGCCAGCACCCGCCCCCCCCGAAGCGGGGCGAGCTCCTACGAGCAGTACTTC. This gives the protein CASTRPPRSGASSYEQYF.

This chain links TRBV2 with TRBJ1-3, with 10 bases matching TRBD1. Germline values: CDR1 SNHLY, CDR2 FYNNEI. The CDR3 is 16 residues long. Trimming cost V 6 bases and J 2 bases; bases outside gene matches: 7. The CDR3 here is CASRKGTGAAGNTIYF. Here the CDR3 DNA reads TGTGCCAGCAGGAAGGGGACAGGGGCAGCTGGAAACACCATATATTTT.